This T cell receptor beta chain emerged from a study of T-cell memory formation after mild COVID-19. Overall study: TCR clusters were mostly donor specific.

This clonotype was observed a handful of times. TCRdb re-called the 5' RACE reads with MiXCR, one entry per CDR3 protein. The sample has around 470,000 distinct CDR3 sequences, around 20% seen once; the top ten hold around 9.2%. The sequence derives from an adult woman who had mild COVID-19 (a few samples of this study predate the infection). Cell type and time point are not known. What was sequenced was PBMCs or a T cell subset sorted from them (not recorded which).

The CDR3: CATTPTGVGYGYTF. In nucleotides, the CDR3 is TGTGCCACCACGCCAACAGGGGTTGGCTATGGCTACACCTTC. The J gene is TRBJ1-2, the V gene TRBV6-5, with 7 bases matching TRBD1. CDR1 is MNHEY, CDR2 SVGAGI, per germline. There are 14 residues in the CDR3. The V gene end was trimmed by 10 bases and the J gene end by 4 bases; junction bases not matched to a gene: 12.